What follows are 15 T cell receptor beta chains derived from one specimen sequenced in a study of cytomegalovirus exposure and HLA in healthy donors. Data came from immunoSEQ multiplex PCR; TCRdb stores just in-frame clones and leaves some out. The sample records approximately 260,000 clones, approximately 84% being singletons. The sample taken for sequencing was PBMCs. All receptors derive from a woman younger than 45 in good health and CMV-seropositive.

CDR3 amino acids: CASTSRLAETQYF. CDR3 bases: TGTGCCAGTACCTCCCGACTAGCGGAGACCCAGTACTTC. The chain recombines TRBV19 with TRBJ2-5; 8 nucleotides match TRBD2. Per the germline V gene, CDR1 is LNHDA and CDR2 is SQIVND (reference sequence). V shed 7 bases, J shed 5 bases, and the junction held 6 bases outside the gene matches. This CDR3 spans 13 amino acids.

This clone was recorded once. The CDR3: CASRPGLAGGWQYF. As DNA, the CDR3 is TGTGCCAGCAGGCCGGGACTAGCGGGAGGGTGGCAGTACTTC. The chain recombines TRBV27 with TRBJ2-7; 16 bases align to TRBD2. This CDR3 has 14 residues. From germline, CDR1 is MNHEY and CDR2 SMNVEV (reference sequence). V dropped 6 bases and J dropped 9; count of bases not matched to a gene: 5.

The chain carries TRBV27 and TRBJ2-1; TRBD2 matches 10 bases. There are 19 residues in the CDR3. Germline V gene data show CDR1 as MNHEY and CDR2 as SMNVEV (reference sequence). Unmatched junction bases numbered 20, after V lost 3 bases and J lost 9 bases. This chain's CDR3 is CASSFSPPGSSGRSGEQFF. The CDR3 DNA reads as TGTGCCAGCAGTTTCTCCCCCCCGGGGAGTAGCGGGAGGTCTGGTGAGCAGTTCTTC.

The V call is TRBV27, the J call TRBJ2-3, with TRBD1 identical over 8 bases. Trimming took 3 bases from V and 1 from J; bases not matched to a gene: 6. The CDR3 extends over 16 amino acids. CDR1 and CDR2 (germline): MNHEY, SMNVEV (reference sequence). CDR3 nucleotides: TGTGCCAGCAGTTTGTTAGACAGGGGTCGCACAGATACGCAGTATTTT. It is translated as CASSLLDRGRTDTQYF.

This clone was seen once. The CDR3 bases are TGTGCCAGCAGCGCCAACTTTAACTATGGCTACACCTTC. It yields the protein CASSANFNYGYTF. The V and J genes are TRBV9 and TRBJ1-2; D is ambiguous. With 3 bases removed from V and 1 base from J, the gap between germline ends came to 7 bases. Germline CDR1 SGDLS, CDR2 YYNGEE. This CDR3 region has 13 residues.

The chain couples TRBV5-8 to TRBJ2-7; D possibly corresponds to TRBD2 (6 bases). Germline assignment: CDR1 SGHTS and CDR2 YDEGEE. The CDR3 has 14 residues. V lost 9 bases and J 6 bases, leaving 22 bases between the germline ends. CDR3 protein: CATRWTKGLFEQYF. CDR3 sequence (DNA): TGTGCCACCCGATGGACTAAGGGCCTCTTCGAGCAGTACTTC.

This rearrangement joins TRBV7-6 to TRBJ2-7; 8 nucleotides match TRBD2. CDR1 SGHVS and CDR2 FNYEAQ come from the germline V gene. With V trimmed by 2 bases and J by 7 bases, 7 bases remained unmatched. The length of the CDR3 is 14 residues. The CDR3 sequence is CASSLPSGPEEQYF. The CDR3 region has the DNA TGTGCCAGCAGCTTACCTAGCGGGCCAGAGGAGCAGTACTTC.

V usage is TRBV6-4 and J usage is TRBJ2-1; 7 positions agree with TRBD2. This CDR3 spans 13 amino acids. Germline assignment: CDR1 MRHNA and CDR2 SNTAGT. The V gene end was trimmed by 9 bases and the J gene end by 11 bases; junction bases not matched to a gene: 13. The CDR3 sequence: CARPGRPQVQQFF. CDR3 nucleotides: TGTGCCAGGCCCGGGAGGCCCCAGGTCCAGCAGTTCTTC.

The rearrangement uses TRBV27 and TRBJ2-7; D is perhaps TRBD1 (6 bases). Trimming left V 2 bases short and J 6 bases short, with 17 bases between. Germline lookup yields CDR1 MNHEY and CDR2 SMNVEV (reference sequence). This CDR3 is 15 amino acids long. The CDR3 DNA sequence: TGTGCCAGCAGTTTAAATGGCGCAGGGGCAGCCGAGCAGTACTTC. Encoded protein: CASSLNGAGAAEQYF.

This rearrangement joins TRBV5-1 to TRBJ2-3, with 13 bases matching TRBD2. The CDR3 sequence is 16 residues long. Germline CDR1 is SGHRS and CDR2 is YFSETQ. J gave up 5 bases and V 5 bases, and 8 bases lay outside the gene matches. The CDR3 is CASSQGLAGEVDTQYF. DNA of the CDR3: TGCGCCAGCAGTCAAGGACTAGCGGGAGAGGTAGATACGCAGTATTTT.

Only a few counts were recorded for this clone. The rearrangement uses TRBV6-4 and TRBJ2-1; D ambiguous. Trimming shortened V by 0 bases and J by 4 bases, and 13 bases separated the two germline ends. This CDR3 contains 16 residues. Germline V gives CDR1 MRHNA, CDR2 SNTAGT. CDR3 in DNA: TGTGCCAGCAGTGACTCTTCCGGGTTAAGTTACAATGAGCAGTTCTTC. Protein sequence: CASSDSSGLSYNEQFF.

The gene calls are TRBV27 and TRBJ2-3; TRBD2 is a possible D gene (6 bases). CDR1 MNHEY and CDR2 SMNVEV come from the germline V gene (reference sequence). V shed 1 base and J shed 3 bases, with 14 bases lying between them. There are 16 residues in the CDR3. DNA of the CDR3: TGTGCCAGCAGTTTATTCGGGGGAGTGGAGACAGATACGCAGTATTTT. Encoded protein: CASSLFGGVETDTQYF.

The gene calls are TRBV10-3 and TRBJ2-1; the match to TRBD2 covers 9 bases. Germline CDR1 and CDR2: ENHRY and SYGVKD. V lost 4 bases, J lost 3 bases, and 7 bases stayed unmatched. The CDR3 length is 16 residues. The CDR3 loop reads CAISGRREGLYNEQFF. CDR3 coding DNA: TGTGCCATCAGTGGACGGCGGGAGGGCCTCTACAATGAGCAGTTCTTC.

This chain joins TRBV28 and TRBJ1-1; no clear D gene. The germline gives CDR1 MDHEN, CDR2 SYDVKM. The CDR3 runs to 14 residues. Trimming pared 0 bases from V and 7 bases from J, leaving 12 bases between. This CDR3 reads CASSLWKRTGEAFF. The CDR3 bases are TGTGCCAGCAGTTTATGGAAGAGAACCGGTGAAGCTTTCTTT.

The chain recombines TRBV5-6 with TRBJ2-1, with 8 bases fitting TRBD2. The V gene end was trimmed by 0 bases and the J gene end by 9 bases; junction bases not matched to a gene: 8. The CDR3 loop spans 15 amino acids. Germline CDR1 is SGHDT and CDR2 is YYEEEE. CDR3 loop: CASSLGAGRASEQFF. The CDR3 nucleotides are TGTGCCAGCAGCTTGGGTGCCGGGAGGGCCAGTGAGCAGTTCTTC.